One sample yielded the 32 T cell receptor beta chains listed below, sequenced in a study of vaccination and CD4 T cells after COVID-19. An Oncomine TCR Beta short-read assay was used to sequence the DNA from cultured CD4+ T cells. Using its own MiXCR run on the PCR reads, TCRdb lists one record per CDR3 protein. The data hold roughly 6,900 distinct CDR3 sequences, with 74% observed a single time. Treatment defined: approximately 9-day PBMC culture with coronavirus spike peptide pools or control peptides (ViraFEST assay). No cognate antigen is known for these TCRs. The source material was CD4+ T cells from blood, cultured in vitro. These TCRs come from a human donor who had recovered from COVID-19.

CDR3 protein: CSASDRVEAFF. The CDR3 coding sequence is TGCAGTGCTAGTGACAGGGTAGAGGCTTTCTTT. The chain uses TRBV20-1 and TRBJ1-1; the match to TRBD1 covers 7 bases. Trimming took 3 bases from V and 11 from J; bases not matched to a gene: 6. Germline assignment: CDR1 DFQATT and CDR2 SNEGSKA (reference sequence). There are 11 residues in the CDR3.

V gene TRBV25-1 combines with J gene TRBJ1-2; 7 positions agree with TRBD1. CDR3 length: 13 residues. Losses at the gene ends were 4 bases for V and 2 bases for J; bases not matched to a gene: 1. Per germline, CDR1 MGHDK and CDR2 SYGVNS. The CDR3 loop reads CASSGRGNYGYTF. The CDR3 region has the DNA TGTGCCAGCAGTGGCAGGGGGAACTATGGCTACACCTTC.

The rearrangement uses TRBV2 and TRBJ2-1; D is possibly TRBD2 (5 bases). CDR3 length: 11 residues. Trimming shortened V by 5 bases and J by 10 bases, and 9 bases separated the two germline ends. Germline CDR1 reads SNHLY; CDR2 reads FYNNEI. CDR3 bases: TGTGCCAGCAGTAGAATAGCGGAGCAGTTCTTC. This gives the protein CASSRIAEQFF.

In its sample, this clonotype was seen a few times. This sequence joins TRBV20-1 and TRBJ2-5; D unresolved. This CDR3 is 13 amino acids long. V was cut by 1 base and J by 2 bases, with 8 bases left in between. Germline V gene data show CDR1 as DFQATT and CDR2 as SNEGSKA (reference sequence). CDR3 in DNA: TGCAGTGCTAGAGGCGGCTTTCAAGAGACCCAGTACTTC. Translating gives CSARGGFQETQYF.

The V gene is TRBV19, the J gene TRBJ2-1; 9 bases agree with TRBD1. The CDR3 runs to 14 residues. V was pared by 6 bases and J by 12 bases, with 12 bases of the junction left unmatched. The germline V gene has CDR1 LNHDA and CDR2 SQIVND (reference sequence). The CDR3 DNA reads TGTGCCAGTAGCCTTAGACAGGGGGTGGACTGGCAGTTCTTC. This translates into CASSLRQGVDWQFF.

This chain links TRBV4-3 with TRBJ1-5; D ambiguous. Germline assignment: CDR1 LGHNA and CDR2 YSLEER. Trimming removed 1 base at V and 3 bases at J, with 10 bases between. There are 15 residues in the CDR3. The CDR3 protein is CASSQGGQSNQPQHF. CDR3 coding DNA: TGCGCCAGCAGCCAAGGGGGTCAGTCCAATCAGCCCCAGCATTTT.

This clonotype was seen only once. This rearrangement joins TRBV20-1 to TRBJ2-2; 8 bases line up with TRBD1. The germline V gene has CDR1 DFQATT and CDR2 SNEGSKA (reference sequence). This CDR3 is 14 amino acids long. Trimming at V came to 6 bases and at J to 1 base, leaving 4 bases not matched to a gene. CDR3 residues: CSAFDRGNTGELFF. CDR3 nucleotide sequence: TGCAGTGCCTTTGACAGGGGGAACACCGGGGAGCTGTTTTTT.

J is TRBJ2-7 and V is TRBV6-1; D perhaps matches TRBD1 (6 bases). The ends were cut back, 5 bases at V and 6 bases at J, with 20 bases in the middle. Germline lookup yields CDR1 MNHNS and CDR2 SASEGT. The CDR3 loop spans 15 amino acids. CDR3 residues: CASSTRGWQTGEQYF. CDR3 bases: TGTGCCAGCAGTACCCGAGGCTGGCAGACAGGCGAGCAGTACTTC.

The chain uses TRBV28 and TRBJ1-6; D is unclear. Trimming took 3 bases from V and 5 from J, leaving 8 bases between them. CDR1 and CDR2 (germline): MDHEN, SYDVKM. The CDR3 consists of 14 residues. The CDR3 nucleotides read TGTGCCAGCAGTTTCCGCAGGAATAATTCACCCCTCCACTTT. Its translation is CASSFRRNNSPLHF.

V is TRBV24-1 and J is TRBJ1-5; D is undetermined. V was trimmed by 5 bases and J by 0 bases, leaving 10 bases between them. Germline lookup yields CDR1 KGHDR and CDR2 SFDVKD. The CDR3 contains 15 residues. In DNA, the CDR3 is TGTGCCACCAGTGCCGCAGGAGGTAGCAATCAGCCCCAGCATTTT. It is translated as CATSAAGGSNQPQHF.

CDR3 DNA: TGTGCCTGGAGACAGGAGAACACCGGGGAGCTGTTTTTT. It specifies CAWRQENTGELFF. The chain has TRBV30 and TRBJ2-2; maybe TRBD1 (5 bases). Trimming removed 3 bases from V and 1 base from J, with 6 bases in between. This CDR3 region has 13 residues. Germline CDR1 and CDR2: GTSNPN and SVGIG (reference sequence).

About this clonotype: At one of its ends the junction is not consistent with the germline gene, which may arise from a read error. This chain links TRBV20-1 with TRBJ1-5; D may be TRBD1 (5 bases). The CDR3 loop spans 12 amino acids. Germline V lookup: CDR1 DFQATT, CDR2 SNEGSKA (reference sequence). CDR3: CSARGPNQSQHF. CDR3 nucleotide sequence: TGCAGTGCTAGGGGGCCAAATCAGTCCCAGCATTTT.

The chain recombines TRBV6-5 with TRBJ1-2, with a possible D match to TRBD1 (5 bases). The CDR3 is 14 residues long. Trimming took 2 bases from V and 4 from J, leaving 11 bases between them. Germline loops: CDR1 MNHEY, CDR2 SVGAGI. The CDR3 DNA reads as TGTGCCAGCAGTTACGGGGGGATCCCCTATGGCTACACCTTC. It yields the protein CASSYGGIPYGYTF.

V is TRBV20-1 and J is TRBJ1-4, with D possibly matching TRBD1 (5 bases). The germline V and J ends were trimmed by 1 base and 7 bases, with 13 bases remaining between them. Per the germline V gene, CDR1 is DFQATT and CDR2 is SNEGSKA (reference sequence). CDR3 length: 14 amino acids. CDR3 coding DNA: TGCAGTGCTAGAGTTGGGGATGGGGGTGAAAAACTGTTTTTT. It translates to CSARVGDGGEKLFF.

This chain links TRBV2 with TRBJ1-2, with D possibly matching TRBD1 (5 bases). Germline values: CDR1 SNHLY, CDR2 FYNNEI. CDR3 length: 14 amino acids. With 7 bases removed from V and 3 bases from J, the gap between germline ends came to 15 bases. The CDR3 nucleotides are TGTGCCAGCACCCTGAGGGGATCCGACTATGGCTACACCTTC. Translation gives CASTLRGSDYGYTF.

The chain links TRBV5-1 to TRBJ2-5; D perhaps matches TRBD1 (5 bases). The CDR3 loop spans 15 amino acids. Per germline, CDR1 SGHRS and CDR2 YFSETQ. V gave up 4 bases and J gave up 1 base, with 14 bases separating them. This CDR3 is CASSPRDGGQETQYF. Here the CDR3 DNA reads TGCGCCAGCAGCCCCAGGGATGGTGGCCAAGAGACCCAGTACTTC.

The chain uses TRBV20-1 and TRBJ2-7; TRBD2 matches 9 bases. CDR1 and CDR2 (germline): DFQATT, SNEGSKA (reference sequence). The V and J ends lost 2 bases and 6 bases, in that order; junction bases with no gene match: 5. The CDR3 loop spans 13 amino acids. This CDR3 reads CSARLGLASEQYF. The DNA for the CDR3 is TGCAGTGCTAGACTGGGACTAGCATCCGAGCAGTACTTC.

The DNA of the CDR3 is TGCAGTGCCCCAGGACCGGGACATAACTTCAATCAGCCCCAGCATTTT. Its protein is CSAPGPGHNFNQPQHF. The chain uses TRBV20-1 and TRBJ1-5; TRBD1 is a possible D gene (6 bases). The V gene's germline CDR1 is DFQATT and CDR2 SNEGSKA (reference sequence). CDR3 length: 16 residues. The V end was cut by 6 bases, the J end by 3 bases, with 21 bases between.

The rearrangement uses TRBV18 and TRBJ2-5; TRBD2 might be the D (6 bases). Germline V gives CDR1 KGHSH, CDR2 LQKENI. The CDR3 is made up of 13 amino acids. V lost 1 base and J lost 4, with 7 bases in between. DNA for the CDR3: TGTGCCAGCTCACCACAGGGAGGAGAGACCCAGTACTTC. Amino acid sequence: CASSPQGGETQYF.

V usage is TRBV19 and J usage is TRBJ1-5; 10 nucleotides line up with TRBD1. The CDR3 contains 14 residues. Germline CDR1 is LNHDA and CDR2 is SQIVND (reference sequence). The junction had 2 bases not matched to a gene; V was cut back by 3 bases and J by 6 bases. CDR3: CASSMTGGSQPQHF. DNA for the CDR3: TGTGCCAGTAGTATGACAGGGGGCTCTCAGCCCCAGCATTTT. The whole variable domain, remainder taken from reference TRBV19 and TRBJ1-5, is DGGITQSPKYLFRKEGQNVTLSCEQNLNHDAMYWYRQDPGQGLRLIYYSQIVNDFQKGDIAEGYSVSREKKESFPLTVTSAQKNPTAFYLCASSMTGGSQPQHFGDGTRLSIL.

This chain links TRBV24-1 with TRBJ2-1; no clear D gene. CDR1 and CDR2 from the germline V gene are KGHDR and SFDVKD. The CDR3 has 17 residues. Trimming shortened V by 4 bases and J by 5 bases, and 20 bases separated the two germline ends. CDR3 bases: TGTGCCACCAGTGACCCGGTTGGCCCTCAAATAGACAATGAGCAGTTCTTC. Encoded protein: CATSDPVGPQIDNEQFF.

The rearrangement uses TRBV19 and TRBJ2-2; possibly TRBD2 for D (6 bases). The CDR3 extends over 16 amino acids. Germline V gene data show CDR1 as LNHDA and CDR2 as SQIVND (reference sequence). With 4 bases removed from V and 0 bases from J, the gap between germline ends came to 12 bases. The chain's CDR3 is CASSSLRTTNTGELFF. The DNA for the CDR3 is TGTGCCAGTAGTAGTTTGCGGACTACGAACACCGGGGAGCTGTTTTTT. The complete variable domain, with remaining parts taken from reference TRBV19 and TRBJ2-2, reads DGGITQSPKYLFRKEGQNVTLSCEQNLNHDAMYWYRQDPGQGLRLIYYSQIVNDFQKGDIAEGYSVSREKKESFPLTVTSAQKNPTAFYLCASSSLRTTNTGELFFGEGSRLTVL.

V is TRBV20-1 and J is TRBJ2-2, with D possibly being TRBD2 (6 bases). CDR1 and CDR2 from the germline V gene are DFQATT and SNEGSKA (reference sequence). The CDR3 runs 14 residues. The V end was cut by 4 bases, the J end by 5 bases, with 14 bases between. CDR3 sequence: CSAMPGGGTGELFF. DNA for the CDR3: TGCAGTGCTATGCCCGGGGGTGGGACCGGGGAGCTGTTTTTT.

V gene TRBV15 combines with J gene TRBJ2-2, with 12 nucleotides matching TRBD2. The germline V gene has CDR1 LNHNV and CDR2 YYDKDF (reference sequence). With V trimmed by 2 bases and J by 8 bases, 9 bases remained unmatched. This CDR3 spans 17 amino acids. Written as DNA, the CDR3 is TGTGCCACCAGCAGATCGCTACCTAGCGGGGGGGCGGGGGAGCTGTTTTTT. This encodes CATSRSLPSGGAGELFF.

The chain links TRBV4-3 to TRBJ2-3, with 10 bases fitting TRBD1. Unmatched junction bases numbered 5, after V lost 1 base and J lost 1 base. CDR1 and CDR2 from the germline V gene are LGHNA and YSLEER. This CDR3 is built from 17 residues. This chain's CDR3 is CASSQVGTGDGTDTQYF. DNA for the CDR3: TGCGCCAGCAGCCAAGTAGGGACAGGGGACGGCACAGATACGCAGTATTTT.

The rearrangement links TRBV7-9 to TRBJ2-2; 13 bases match TRBD2. CDR3 length: 16 amino acids. From germline, CDR1 is SEHNR and CDR2 FQNEAQ (reference sequence). The J segment lost 3 bases and the V segment lost 5 bases, leaving 3 bases of the junction unmatched. The CDR3 nucleotides are TGTGCCAGCAGCACTAGCGGGAGGGGAGACACCGGGGAGCTGTTTTTT. This sequence encodes CASSTSGRGDTGELFF.

V is TRBV6-1 and J is TRBJ1-1, with D unclear. The germline V gene has CDR1 MNHNS and CDR2 SASEGT. Trimming took off 11 bases at V and 4 bases at J, with 14 bases between the two ends. This CDR3 is 12 amino acids long. CDR3 sequence: CAYGLMGTEAFF. The DNA for the CDR3 is TGTGCCTACGGGTTGATGGGCACTGAAGCTTTCTTT.

The chain uses TRBV19 and TRBJ1-5, with a possible D match to TRBD1 (5 bases). Germline assignment: CDR1 LNHDA and CDR2 SQIVND (reference sequence). The CDR3 extends over 13 amino acids. The ends were cut back, 6 bases at V and 4 bases at J, with 10 bases in the middle. CDR3: CASREGPNQPQHF. CDR3 nucleotide sequence: TGTGCCAGTAGAGAGGGACCTAATCAGCCCCAGCATTTT.

The V call is TRBV28, the J call TRBJ2-7, with 10 bases matching TRBD1. Germline V lookup: CDR1 MDHEN, CDR2 SYDVKM. The trim removed 6 bases at V and 2 bases at J, leaving 4 bases unmatched. The CDR3 extends over 14 amino acids. The CDR3 region is CASRSGTGAYEQYF. The DNA for the CDR3 is TGTGCCAGCAGGTCCGGGACAGGGGCCTACGAGCAGTACTTC.

Here the CDR3 DNA reads TGTGCCAGCAGTGTGAGGGGTCAGGGAGAGACCTGGAACTATGGCTACACCTTC. Encoded protein: CASSVRGQGETWNYGYTF. The chain is built from TRBV2 and TRBJ1-2; possibly TRBD1 for D (5 bases). The CDR3 has 18 amino acids. V was clipped by 4 bases and J by 2 bases, with 23 bases between them. The germline V gene encodes CDR1 SNHLY and CDR2 FYNNEI.

The V and J genes are TRBV19 and TRBJ1-2; 9 nucleotides align to TRBD1. J was trimmed by 4 bases and V by 3 bases; bases with no gene match: 6. The germline CDR1 and CDR2 sequences are LNHDA and SQIVND (reference sequence). The CDR3 extends over 15 amino acids. For the CDR3, the DNA is TGTGCCAGTAGTATGCCTGGACAGGGGTTCTATGGCTACACCTTC. This codes for CASSMPGQGFYGYTF. Variable domain in full (rest from reference TRBV19 and TRBJ1-2): DGGITQSPKYLFRKEGQNVTLSCEQNLNHDAMYWYRQDPGQGLRLIYYSQIVNDFQKGDIAEGYSVSREKKESFPLTVTSAQKNPTAFYLCASSMPGQGFYGYTFGSGTRLTVV.

V gene TRBV9 combines with J gene TRBJ2-5; no clear D gene. The CDR3 has 16 residues. Germline V gene data show CDR1 as SGDLS and CDR2 as YYNGEE. V lost 0 bases and J 2 bases, leaving 14 bases between the germline ends. CDR3 residues: CASSVGLGAAQETQYF. The DNA for the CDR3 is TGTGCCAGCAGCGTAGGGTTAGGCGCGGCGCAAGAGACCCAGTACTTC.